A single sample gave rise to the 17 T cell receptor beta chains below, sequenced in a study of shared clonotypes between healthy human individuals. Assay used: immunoSEQ multiplex PCR; TCRdb lists only in-frame clones, some missing. Of approximately 2.4 million clones in the sample, 90% to 96% were seen once. What was sequenced was naive CD4+ T cells sorted from blood. Subset here: CD45RA+ positively selected. Every receptor here comes from a man aged 18 to 30 in good health.

The chain links TRBV30 to TRBJ2-3; the match to TRBD2 covers 13 bases. The CDR3 length is 14 residues. Germline V gene lookup returns CDR1 GTSNPN and CDR2 SVGIG (reference sequence). V dropped 4 bases and J dropped 7; count of bases not matched to a gene: 5. The CDR3 coding sequence is TGTGCCTGGACCGGGACTAGCGGGACGAATACGCAGTATTTT. Protein product: CAWTGTSGTNTQYF.

V usage is TRBV5-5 and J usage is TRBJ2-7; no clear D gene. This CDR3 region has 12 residues. Per germline, CDR1 SGHKS and CDR2 YYEKEE (reference sequence). Trimming shortened V by 4 bases and J by 4 bases, and 9 bases separated the two germline ends. The CDR3 sequence: CASSRSGYEQYF. DNA of the CDR3: TGTGCCAGCAGCCGTTCCGGGTACGAGCAGTACTTC.

The chain couples TRBV28 to TRBJ1-5, with 11 bases matching TRBD1. CDR3 size: 15 residues. V lost 7 bases and J lost 4; bases outside the gene matches: 6. From germline, CDR1 is MDHEN and CDR2 SYDVKM. This CDR3 is CASTEGTGGNQPQHF. The CDR3 DNA reads as TGTGCCAGCACCGAGGGGACAGGGGGTAATCAGCCCCAGCATTTT.

CDR3 loop: CASGDRVIDTF. The CDR3 DNA reads as TGTGCCTCCGGGGACAGGGTTATTGACACCTTC. The genes are TRBV30 and TRBJ1-2; TRBD1 agrees at 9 bases. The V gene end was trimmed by 7 bases and the J gene end by 12 bases; junction bases not matched to a gene: 9. The germline gives CDR1 GTSNPN, CDR2 SVGIG (reference sequence). The CDR3 is 11 amino acids. Complete variable domain (other parts from reference TRBV30 and TRBJ1-2): SQTIHQWPATLVQPVGSPLSLECTVEGTSNPNLYWYRQAAGRGLQLLFYSVGIGQISSEVPQNLSASRPQDRQFILSSKKLLLSDSGFYLCASGDRVIDTFGSGTRLTVV.

CDR3 sequence (DNA): TGTGCCAGCAGCGTAGGGACAGATTCACCCCTCCACTTT. This sequence encodes CASSVGTDSPLHF. This rearrangement joins TRBV9 to TRBJ1-6, with a possible D match to TRBD1 (6 bases). From germline, CDR1 is SGDLS and CDR2 YYNGEE. The CDR3 sequence is 13 residues long. V was cut by 0 bases and J by 8 bases, with 6 bases left in between. Together with reference TRBV9 and TRBJ1-6, the CDR3 gives the full variable domain: DSGVTQTPKHLITATGQRVTLRCSPRSGDLSVYWYQQSLDQGLQFLIQYYNGEERAKGNILERFSAQQFPDLHSELNLSSLELGDSALYFCASSVGTDSPLHFGNGTRLTVT.

This rearrangement joins TRBV30 to TRBJ1-6, with D tentatively TRBD1 (6 bases). Trimming pared 6 bases from V and 3 bases from J, leaving 15 bases between. Germline V gene lookup returns CDR1 GTSNPN and CDR2 SVGIG (reference sequence). The CDR3 is 15 residues long. The chain's CDR3 is CACPFVGGYNSPLHF. The CDR3 nucleotides are TGTGCCTGCCCGTTTGTAGGGGGCTATAATTCACCCCTCCACTTT.

V is TRBV11-2 and J is TRBJ2-2; D remains unclear. Trimming took off 3 bases at V and 0 bases at J, with 8 bases between the two ends. Germline CDR1 and CDR2: SGHAT and FQNNGV. The CDR3 sequence is 15 residues long. As DNA, the CDR3 is TGTGCCAGCAGCTTTACGGCCGCGAACACCGGGGAGCTGTTTTTT. This sequence encodes CASSFTAANTGELFF.

The CDR3 here is CASSLSTGGPQGGAFF. The CDR3 DNA sequence: TGTGCCAGCAGTTTATCGACAGGGGGCCCGCAGGGGGGAGCTTTCTTT. The V call is TRBV27, the J call TRBJ1-1; 10 bases agree with TRBD1. The V and J ends lost 0 bases and 10 bases, in that order; junction bases with no gene match: 11. Germline values: CDR1 MNHEY, CDR2 SMNVEV (reference sequence). The CDR3 is 16 residues long.

A word on this clone: The sample has other DNA sequences that encode this CDR3 too. V gene TRBV2 combines with J gene TRBJ1-1; D ambiguous. Germline V gene sequence: CDR1 SNHLY, CDR2 FYNNEI. V was shortened by 5 bases and J by 1 base, with 8 bases between the two germline ends. There are 13 residues in the CDR3. CDR3 in DNA: TGTGCCAGCAGTTCGGACCGGAACACTGAAGCTTTCTTT. The encoded protein is CASSSDRNTEAFF.

V gene TRBV5-1 combines with J gene TRBJ1-1; no firm D call. The germline V gene encodes CDR1 SGHRS and CDR2 YFSETQ. The CDR3 extends over 15 amino acids. Trimming cost V 4 bases and J 4 bases, with 17 bases left between them. The CDR3 here is CASSAGPTGSTEAFF. CDR3 nucleotide sequence: TGCGCCAGCAGCGCGGGCCCCACTGGGAGCACTGAAGCTTTCTTT.

The chain couples TRBV19 to TRBJ2-3, with 10 bases lining up with TRBD2. CDR1 is LNHDA, CDR2 SQIVND, per germline (reference sequence). V trimming: 7 bases; J trimming: 0 bases; junction bases outside the gene matches: 4. The CDR3 length is 15 residues. CDR3 protein: CASTELAGSTDTQYF. DNA for the CDR3: TGTGCCAGTACCGAACTAGCGGGGAGCACAGATACGCAGTATTTT.

This clone showed up just once. V and J are TRBV18 and TRBJ1-1; D ambiguous. CDR1 KGHSH and CDR2 LQKENI come from the germline V gene. V was cut by 3 bases and J by 7 bases, with 18 bases left in between. The CDR3 contains 15 residues. The CDR3 bases are TGTGCCAGCTCACCTTTAGACGGGCTCCGAGGTGAAGCTTTCTTT. Translating gives CASSPLDGLRGEAFF.

This chain uses TRBV18 with TRBJ2-7; no firm D call. The CDR3 is made up of 12 amino acids. The V gene lost 2 bases and the J gene lost 5 bases, with 7 bases spanning the gap. CDR1 is KGHSH, CDR2 LQKENI, per germline. The CDR3 here is CASSPERDEQYF. DNA of the CDR3: TGTGCCAGCTCACCAGAACGAGACGAGCAGTACTTC.

The chain links TRBV7-6 to TRBJ1-1; 7 nucleotides agree with TRBD1. Germline V gene data show CDR1 as SGHVS and CDR2 as FNYEAQ. The CDR3 is made up of 13 amino acids. V trimming: 4 bases; J trimming: 7 bases; junction bases outside the gene matches: 6. CDR3 nucleotide sequence: TGTGCCAGCAGCTCACAGGGGCCGGGTGAAGCTTTCTTT. Protein product: CASSSQGPGEAFF.

The chain links TRBV6-1 to TRBJ2-7, with D unclear. Trimming took off 5 bases at V and 5 bases at J, with 10 bases between the two ends. This CDR3 has 12 residues. Germline values: CDR1 MNHNS, CDR2 SASEGT. The CDR3 coding sequence is TGTGCCAGCAGTATATTCGTGAACGAGCAGTACTTC. This codes for CASSIFVNEQYF.

The chain is built from TRBV7-8 and TRBJ1-1, with 10 bases matching TRBD1. The CDR3 totals 16 residues. Germline assignment: CDR1 SGHVS and CDR2 FQNEAQ. V shed 6 bases and J 6 bases; nucleotides not matched to a gene: 13. In nucleotides, the CDR3 is TGTGCCAGCAGTTTTTTTCCGGGACAGGGGCTATCTGAAGCTTTCTTT. Translated, it gives CASSFFPGQGLSEAFF.

The V call is TRBV28, the J call TRBJ1-6; D ambiguous. The V and J ends lost 7 bases and 9 bases respectively, with 13 bases between them. The CDR3 covers 13 residues. The germline CDR1 and CDR2 sequences are MDHEN and SYDVKM. This CDR3 is CASTLSPGSPLHF. CDR3 nucleotide sequence: TGTGCCAGCACCTTGTCCCCAGGTTCACCCCTCCACTTT. The full variable domain, its missing parts supplied by reference TRBV28 and TRBJ1-6, is DVKVTQSSRYLVKRTGEKVFLECVQDMDHENMFWYRQDPGLGLRLIYFSYDVKMKEKGDIPEGYSVSREKKERFSLILESASTNQTSMYLCASTLSPGSPLHFGNGTRLTVT.